The source of this T cell receptor beta chain is a study of cytomegalovirus exposure and HLA in healthy donors. General study results and limits: Reportedly, a later analysis found an Asian-associated ancestry cluster had fewer N-insertions than the approximately 670-donor mean. Solely CMV serostatus was available to characterize immune exposure.

A remark on this clone: The antigen remains undetermined.

13 Jbeta primers and 60 Vbeta primers were used for the PCR. Only in-frame clones appear in the TCRdb table, and some are missing; sequencing was by immunoSEQ multiplex PCR. The table records approximately 190,000 clones, about 89% of them present only once. Sample: PBMCs. The clonotype originates from a man aged 30 to 39 in good health and CMV-seronegative.

CDR3 in amino acids: CASSVLESNQPQHF. CDR3 nucleotides: TGTGCCAGCAGTGTACTAGAATCTAATCAGCCCCAGCATTTT. The rearrangement uses TRBV28 and TRBJ1-5, with unresolved D. V lost 5 bases, J lost 4 bases, and 12 bases lay in between. There are 14 residues in the CDR3. From germline, CDR1 is MDHEN and CDR2 SYDVKM.